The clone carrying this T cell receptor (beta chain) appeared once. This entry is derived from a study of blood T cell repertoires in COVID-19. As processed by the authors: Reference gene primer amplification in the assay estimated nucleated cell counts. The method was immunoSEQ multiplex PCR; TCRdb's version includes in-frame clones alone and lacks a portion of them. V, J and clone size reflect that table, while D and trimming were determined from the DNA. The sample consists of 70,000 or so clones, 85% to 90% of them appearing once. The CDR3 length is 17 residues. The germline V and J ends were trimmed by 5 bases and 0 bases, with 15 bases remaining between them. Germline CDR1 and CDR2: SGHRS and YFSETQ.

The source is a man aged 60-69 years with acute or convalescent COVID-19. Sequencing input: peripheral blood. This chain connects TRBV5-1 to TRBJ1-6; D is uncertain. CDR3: CASSSKTGASYNSPLHF. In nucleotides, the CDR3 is TGCGCCAGCAGTTCCAAGACGGGAGCCTCCTATAATTCACCCCTCCACTTT.